These 27 T cell receptor beta chains were sequenced from one sample in a study of immune evolution from preneoplasia to lung adenocarcinoma. Here immunoSEQ multiplex PCR was the method, and the copy in TCRdb shows in-frame clones only, minus some. The table records 4,400 or so clones, 77% of them present only once. Material for sequencing was FFPE adjacent normal lung tissue. These TCRs come from a person aged 60-80 years with lung adenocarcinoma.

The chain is built from TRBV7-2 and TRBJ2-7; D is uncertain. Trimming removed 0 bases at V and 3 bases at J, with 12 bases between. Germline lookup yields CDR1 SGHTA and CDR2 FQGNSA. There are 15 residues in the CDR3. CDR3 DNA sequence: TGTGCCAGCAGCTTAGCCTCGACCAATTACTACGAGCAGTACTTC. Amino acid sequence: CASSLASTNYYEQYF.

This chain uses TRBV30 with TRBJ1-6, with 8 bases identical to TRBD1. Germline CDR1 reads GTSNPN; CDR2 reads SVGIG (reference sequence). The CDR3 contains 16 residues. V trimming: 0 bases; J trimming: 8 bases; junction bases outside the gene matches: 9. Here the CDR3 reads CAWSVFGQGKDSPLHF. CDR3 sequence (DNA): TGTGCCTGGAGTGTATTTGGACAGGGTAAGGATTCACCCCTCCACTTT.

V gene TRBV29-1 combines with J gene TRBJ2-7, with a possible D match to TRBD1 (6 bases). CDR3 length: 14 amino acids. Trimming pared 4 bases from V and 4 bases from J, leaving 17 bases between. Germline lookup yields CDR1 SQVTM and CDR2 ANQGSEA. The CDR3 DNA reads TGCAGCGTTGGACAGGCCGTAGGAAGGTACGAGCAGTACTTC. Translation gives CSVGQAVGRYEQYF.

V and J are TRBV27 and TRBJ2-1; 9 bases line up with TRBD2. Germline lookup yields CDR1 MNHEY and CDR2 SMNVEV (reference sequence). The J segment lost 3 bases and the V segment lost 4 bases, leaving 7 bases of the junction unmatched. The CDR3 loop spans 16 amino acids. The CDR3 region has the DNA TGTGCCAGCAGTTCTCGGACTAGCGCCTACTACAATGAGCAGTTCTTC. It specifies CASSSRTSAYYNEQFF.

This clone came up a few times. CDR3: CASRRTDTQYF. DNA for the CDR3: TGTGCCAGCCGCCGTACAGATACGCAGTATTTT. The chain has TRBV6-1 and TRBJ2-3; unclear D gene. The CDR3 has 11 residues. Per germline, CDR1 MNHNS and CDR2 SASEGT. V was shortened by 8 bases and J by 3 bases, with 6 bases between the two germline ends.

This clone has just a few counts. This chain uses TRBV5-6 with TRBJ2-1, with 7 bases fitting TRBD1. The V segment lost 5 bases and the J segment 7 bases; nucleotides outside the gene matches: 12. The V gene's germline CDR1 is SGHDT and CDR2 YYEEEE. The CDR3 is 15 amino acids. For the CDR3, the DNA is TGTGCCAGCAGACCCGAGACAGGGTTAAGGAATGAGCAGTTCTTC. This translates into CASRPETGLRNEQFF.

This chain links TRBV27 with TRBJ1-1; a weak D match, TRBD1 (5 bases). The length of the CDR3 is 13 residues. Germline V gene lookup returns CDR1 MNHEY and CDR2 SMNVEV (reference sequence). Trimming left V 6 bases short and J 10 bases short, with 18 bases between. CDR3 region: CASSPTLQGTAFF. In DNA form, the CDR3 reads TGTGCCAGCAGCCCCACGCTGCAGGGCACAGCTTTCTTT.

The rearrangement joins TRBV4-1 to TRBJ2-7, with unresolved D. The CDR3 has 13 residues. Germline-derived CDR1 and CDR2 are MGHRA and YSYEKL. V gave up 0 bases and J gave up 3 bases, with 6 bases separating them. The CDR3 protein is CASSQEIFYEQYF. The CDR3 DNA reads as TGCGCCAGCAGCCAAGAAATCTTCTACGAGCAGTACTTC.

The chain joins TRBV9 to TRBJ2-1; D perhaps matches TRBD1 (5 bases). V lost 4 bases, J lost 2 bases, and 13 bases lay in between. CDR3 size: 15 residues. Looked up from germline, CDR1 is SGDLS and CDR2 is YYNGEE. The CDR3 bases are TGTGCCAGCAGCCTCAGGGTAGGGACCTACAATGAGCAGTTCTTC. Translated, it gives CASSLRVGTYNEQFF.

This clone was counted a few times. This chain joins TRBV20-1 and TRBJ2-3, with D hard to call. The CDR3 spans 11 residues. Trimming stripped 3 bases from V and 5 bases from J, with 6 bases between. Germline CDR1 and CDR2: DFQATT and SNEGSKA (reference sequence). For the CDR3, the DNA is TGCAGTGCTAGTCAGCAAGATACGCAGTATTTT. This sequence encodes CSASQQDTQYF.

The rearrangement joins TRBV11-2 to TRBJ2-7; 10 bases map to TRBD2. V gave up 7 bases and J gave up 5 bases; unmatched junction bases: 8. Germline V gene lookup returns CDR1 SGHAT and CDR2 FQNNGV. The length of the CDR3 is 14 residues. The CDR3 DNA is TGTGCCAGCACCCGGAGCGGGAGGGCCCACGAGCAGTACTTC. This encodes CASTRSGRAHEQYF. Using reference TRBV11-2 and TRBJ2-7 for the parts outside the CDR3, the full variable domain is EAGVAQSPRYKIIEKRQSVAFWCNPISGHATLYWYQQILGQGPKLLIQFQNNGVVDDSQLPKDRFSAERLKGVDSTLKIQPAKLEDSAVYLCASTRSGRAHEQYFGPGTRLTVT.

This clone showed up just once. The rearrangement joins TRBV7-2 to TRBJ2-5; TRBD1 or TRBD2 may be the D gene (5 bases each). The CDR3 loop spans 13 amino acids. The germline CDR1 and CDR2 sequences are SGHTA and FQGNSA. V dropped 3 bases and J dropped 5 bases, with 10 bases sitting between them. The CDR3 reads CASSFRGAETQYF. CDR3 DNA sequence: TGTGCCAGCAGCTTCCGGGGCGCGGAGACCCAGTACTTC.

Here the CDR3 DNA reads TGTGCCAGCGGCAAACGGATGGGGGGGGAGACCCAGTACTTC. Its protein product is CASGKRMGGETQYF. This chain uses TRBV11-3 with TRBJ2-5, with 7 bases lining up with TRBD2. The CDR3 sequence is 14 residues long. The V gene's germline CDR1 is SGHNT and CDR2 YENEEA. V dropped 8 bases and J dropped 5; count of bases not matched to a gene: 11.

This clone appeared once. J is TRBJ1-1 and V is TRBV2, with D possibly being TRBD1 (5 bases). CDR3 length equals 14 residues. V gave up 2 bases and J gave up 4 bases, with 11 bases separating them. Germline CDR1 reads SNHLY; CDR2 reads FYNNEI. The CDR3 is CASSELREGTEAFF. DNA for the CDR3: TGTGCCAGCAGTGAACTCAGGGAGGGCACTGAAGCTTTCTTT.

The genes are TRBV30 and TRBJ2-7, with D possibly being TRBD2 (7 bases). Germline values: CDR1 GTSNPN, CDR2 SVGIG (reference sequence). V lost 3 bases to trimming and J lost 6 bases, with 12 bases between them. The CDR3 runs 12 residues. The CDR3 nucleotides are TGTGCCTGGAGGAGGGGGGGGCTCGAGCAGTACTTC. It yields the protein CAWRRGGLEQYF.

This clone was observed a single time. In DNA form, the CDR3 reads TGTGCCTGGAGTGTAGGGACTAGCTCCTACAATGAGCAGTTCTTC. This translates into CAWSVGTSSYNEQFF. V and J are TRBV30 and TRBJ2-1, with 8 nucleotides matching TRBD2. V gave up 0 bases and J gave up 0 bases; unmatched junction bases: 1. CDR1 and CDR2 from the germline V gene are GTSNPN and SVGIG (reference sequence). This CDR3 has 15 residues.

The chain links TRBV11-2 to TRBJ2-5; D perhaps matches TRBD1 (6 bases). The germline V gene encodes CDR1 SGHAT and CDR2 FQNNGV. The CDR3 spans 15 residues. The V gene lost 3 bases and the J gene lost 0 bases, with 11 bases spanning the gap. In nucleotides, the CDR3 is TGTGCCAGCAGCTTCCAGGGACAAAACCAAGAGACCCAGTACTTC. It specifies CASSFQGQNQETQYF.

J is TRBJ2-5 and V is TRBV7-3, with D tentatively TRBD2 (6 bases). Trimming cost V 2 bases and J 1 base, with 11 bases left between them. Germline CDR1 reads SGHTA; CDR2 reads FQGTGA. This CDR3 is 15 amino acids long. DNA of the CDR3: TGTGCCAGCAGCTTATGCCGGGAGTGCCAAGAGACCCAGTACTTC. It yields the protein CASSLCRECQETQYF.

This clone was observed once. The rearrangement joins TRBV7-9 to TRBJ2-1, with 10 bases matching TRBD2. Germline CDR1 SEHNR, CDR2 FQNEAQ (reference sequence). With V trimmed by 5 bases and J by 4 bases, 11 bases remained unmatched. The CDR3 loop spans 17 amino acids. The CDR3 DNA is TGTGCCAGCAGCCCCGCCCGAGCGGGAGGGCGTTACAATGAGCAGTTCTTC. Its translation is CASSPARAGGRYNEQFF.

The J gene is TRBJ1-5, the V gene TRBV15; D call uncertain. V dropped 4 bases and J dropped 10 bases, with 14 bases sitting between them. Germline V gives CDR1 LNHNV, CDR2 YYDKDF (reference sequence). There are 13 residues in the CDR3. The CDR3 is CATSTTRKSPQHF. CDR3 DNA sequence: TGTGCCACCAGCACGACACGTAAATCCCCCCAGCATTTT.

For this clone: Other DNA sequences of this sample code for an identical CDR3. This chain uses TRBV6-5 with TRBJ1-5; TRBD1 matches at 7 bases. The CDR3 runs 15 residues. Germline lookup yields CDR1 MNHEY and CDR2 SVGAGI. V dropped 0 bases and J dropped 5; count of bases not matched to a gene: 4. CDR3 sequence reads: CASSYSRGGDQPQHF. In DNA form, the CDR3 reads TGTGCCAGCAGTTACTCCAGGGGGGGGGATCAGCCCCAGCATTTT.

This rearrangement joins TRBV30 to TRBJ1-3, with D uncertain. Trimming pared 4 bases from V and 0 bases from J, leaving 10 bases between. CDR3 length: 14 residues. The germline gives CDR1 GTSNPN, CDR2 SVGIG (reference sequence). The CDR3: CAWKTSSSGNTIYF. The CDR3 DNA is TGTGCCTGGAAGACAAGCTCCTCTGGAAACACCATATATTTT.

The J gene is TRBJ1-4, the V gene TRBV15; 8 nucleotides line up with TRBD1. In germline, CDR1 is LNHNV, CDR2 YYDKDF (reference sequence). V shed 0 bases, J shed 8 bases, and the junction held 5 bases outside the gene matches. This CDR3 is 15 amino acids long. Here the CDR3 reads CATSRDPGQGEKLFF. The CDR3, as DNA: TGTGCCACCAGCAGAGATCCCGGACAGGGAGAAAAACTGTTTTTT.

The chain combines TRBV28 with TRBJ2-1, with a possible D match to TRBD2 (7 bases). The CDR3 totals 14 residues. With 3 bases removed from V and 4 bases from J, the gap between germline ends came to 10 bases. Germline V gene data show CDR1 as MDHEN and CDR2 as SYDVKM. The CDR3 sequence: CASSFEGGYNEQFF. The CDR3 nucleotides read TGTGCCAGCAGTTTCGAGGGGGGGTACAATGAGCAGTTCTTC.

The chain uses TRBV7-3 and TRBJ1-1; perhaps TRBD1 as D (5 bases). With 6 bases removed from V and 5 bases from J, the gap between germline ends came to 16 bases. The CDR3 loop spans 14 amino acids. Germline-derived CDR1 and CDR2 are SGHTA and FQGTGA. For the CDR3, the DNA is TGTGCCAGCAGTCAAGGGCCTGGGGGGACTGAAGCTTTCTTT. Translated, it gives CASSQGPGGTEAFF. The whole variable domain, remainder taken from reference TRBV7-3 and TRBJ1-1, is GAGVSQTPSNKVTEKGKYVELRCDPISGHTALYWYRQSLGQGPEFLIYFQGTGAADDSGLPNDRFFAVRPEGSVSTLKIQRTERGDSAVYLCASSQGPGGTEAFFGQGTRLTVV.

V usage is TRBV2 and J usage is TRBJ1-1, with D possibly TRBD1 on 6 matching bases. V was cut by 6 bases and J by 4 bases, with 15 bases left in between. This CDR3 is 14 amino acids long. Germline CDR1 is SNHLY and CDR2 is FYNNEI. The CDR3 here is CASSLGRGGTEAFF. The CDR3 DNA reads as TGTGCCAGCAGCCTTGGGAGAGGGGGCACTGAAGCTTTCTTT.

The V gene is TRBV6-4, the J gene TRBJ2-3, with TRBD2 identical over 7 bases. J gave up 2 bases and V 4 bases, and 3 bases lay outside the gene matches. CDR1 and CDR2 from the germline V gene are MRHNA and SNTAGT. The CDR3 runs 14 residues. The CDR3 here is CASSATSDTDTQYF. The CDR3 DNA reads TGTGCCAGCAGTGCTACTAGCGACACAGATACGCAGTATTTT.